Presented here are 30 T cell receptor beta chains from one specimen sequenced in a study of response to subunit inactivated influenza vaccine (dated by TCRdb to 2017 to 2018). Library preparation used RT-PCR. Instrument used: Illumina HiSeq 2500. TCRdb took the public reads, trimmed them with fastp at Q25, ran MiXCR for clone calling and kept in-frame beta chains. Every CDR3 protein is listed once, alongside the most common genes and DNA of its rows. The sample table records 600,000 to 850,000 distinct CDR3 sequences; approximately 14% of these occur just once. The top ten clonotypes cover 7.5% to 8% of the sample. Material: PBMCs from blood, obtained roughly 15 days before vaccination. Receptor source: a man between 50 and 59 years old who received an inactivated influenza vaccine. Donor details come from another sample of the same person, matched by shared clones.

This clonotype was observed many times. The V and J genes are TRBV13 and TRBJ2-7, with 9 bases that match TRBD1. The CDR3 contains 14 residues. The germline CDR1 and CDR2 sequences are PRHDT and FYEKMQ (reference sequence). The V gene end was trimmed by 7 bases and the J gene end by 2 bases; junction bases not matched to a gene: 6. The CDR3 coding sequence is TGTGCCAGCACATTGACAGGGGGAGCCTACGAGCAGTACTTC. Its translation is CASTLTGGAYEQYF.

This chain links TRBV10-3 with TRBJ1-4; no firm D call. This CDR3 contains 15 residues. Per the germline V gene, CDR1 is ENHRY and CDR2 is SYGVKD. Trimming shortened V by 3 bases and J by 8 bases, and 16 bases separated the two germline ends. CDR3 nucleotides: TGTGCCATCAGTGACCCGGACCTCGCCTACGAAAAACTGTTTTTT. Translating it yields CAISDPDLAYEKLFF.

CDR3 nucleotides: TGTGCCATCAGTAGCTTCTACGAGCAGTACTTC. This codes for CAISSFYEQYF. J is TRBJ2-7 and V is TRBV10-3; D ambiguous. The germline V and J ends were trimmed by 5 bases and 3 bases, with 5 bases remaining between them. There are 11 residues in the CDR3. CDR1 and CDR2 from the germline V gene are ENHRY and SYGVKD.

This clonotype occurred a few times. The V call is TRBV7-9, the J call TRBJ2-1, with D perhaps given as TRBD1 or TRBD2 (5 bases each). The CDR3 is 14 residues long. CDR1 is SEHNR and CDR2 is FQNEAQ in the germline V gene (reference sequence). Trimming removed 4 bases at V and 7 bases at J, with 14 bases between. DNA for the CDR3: TGTGCCAGCAGCTGGGGACGGCCGGAGAATGAGCAGTTCTTC. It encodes CASSWGRPENEQFF.

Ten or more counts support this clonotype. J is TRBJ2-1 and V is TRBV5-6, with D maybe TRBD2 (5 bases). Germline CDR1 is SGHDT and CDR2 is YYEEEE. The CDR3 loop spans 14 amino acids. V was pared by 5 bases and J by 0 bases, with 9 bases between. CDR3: CASSRTRSYNEQFF. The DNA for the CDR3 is TGTGCCAGCAGTCGGACTCGCTCCTACAATGAGCAGTTCTTC.

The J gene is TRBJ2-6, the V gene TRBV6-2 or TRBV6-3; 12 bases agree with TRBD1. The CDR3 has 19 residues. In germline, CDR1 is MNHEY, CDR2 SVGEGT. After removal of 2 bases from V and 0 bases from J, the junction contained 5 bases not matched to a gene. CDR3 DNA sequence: TGTGCCAGCAGTTACCCCCGGGACAGGGGGCACTCTGGGGCCAACGTCCTGACTTTC. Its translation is CASSYPRDRGHSGANVLTF.

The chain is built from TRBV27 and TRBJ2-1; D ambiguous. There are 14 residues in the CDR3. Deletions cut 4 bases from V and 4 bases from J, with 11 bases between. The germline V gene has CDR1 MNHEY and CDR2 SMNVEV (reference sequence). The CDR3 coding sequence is TGTGCCAGCAGTTCGTTTAGCAGGTACAATGAGCAGTTCTTC. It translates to CASSSFSRYNEQFF.

Written as DNA, the CDR3 is TGCAGTGCTAGCTATAGCGGGAGCAAAGAGACCCAGTACTTC. It translates to CSASYSGSKETQYF. The genes are TRBV20-1 and TRBJ2-5; 9 bases are a match to TRBD2. The junction had 5 bases not matched to a gene; V was cut back by 3 bases and J by 3 bases. The CDR3 totals 14 residues. Germline assignment: CDR1 DFQATT and CDR2 SNEGSKA (reference sequence).

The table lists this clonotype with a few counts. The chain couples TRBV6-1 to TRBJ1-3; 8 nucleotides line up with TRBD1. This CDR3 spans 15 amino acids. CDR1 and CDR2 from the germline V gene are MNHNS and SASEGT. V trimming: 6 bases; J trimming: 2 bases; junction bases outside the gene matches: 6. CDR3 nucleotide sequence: TGTGCCAGCAGCCTAGGACAGGGCCCTGGAAACACCATATATTTT. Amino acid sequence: CASSLGQGPGNTIYF.

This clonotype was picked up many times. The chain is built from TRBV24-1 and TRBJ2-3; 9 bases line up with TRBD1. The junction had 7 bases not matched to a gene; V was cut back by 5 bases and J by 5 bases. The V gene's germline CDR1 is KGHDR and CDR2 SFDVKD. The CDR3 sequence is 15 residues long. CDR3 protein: CATSATDRGGDTQYF. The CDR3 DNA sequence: TGTGCCACCAGTGCTACGGACAGGGGAGGAGATACGCAGTATTTT.

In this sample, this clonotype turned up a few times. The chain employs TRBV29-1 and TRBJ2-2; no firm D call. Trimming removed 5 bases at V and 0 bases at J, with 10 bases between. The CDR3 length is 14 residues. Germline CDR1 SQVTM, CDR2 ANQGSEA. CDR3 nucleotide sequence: TGCAGCGTTTCCCGTGGATCGAACACCGGGGAGCTGTTTTTT. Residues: CSVSRGSNTGELFF.

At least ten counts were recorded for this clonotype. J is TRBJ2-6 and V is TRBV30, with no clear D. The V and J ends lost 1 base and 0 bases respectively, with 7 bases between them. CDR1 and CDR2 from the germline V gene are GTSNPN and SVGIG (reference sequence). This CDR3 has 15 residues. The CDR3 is CAWSGPSSGANVLTF. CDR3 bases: TGTGCCTGGAGTGGACCCAGCTCTGGGGCCAACGTCCTGACTTTC.

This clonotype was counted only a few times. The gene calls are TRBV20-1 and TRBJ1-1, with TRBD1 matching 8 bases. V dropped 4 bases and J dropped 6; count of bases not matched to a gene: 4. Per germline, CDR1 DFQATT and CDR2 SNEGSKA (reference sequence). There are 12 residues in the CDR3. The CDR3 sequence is CSATDRGAEAFF. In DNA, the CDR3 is TGCAGTGCTACCGACAGGGGAGCTGAAGCTTTCTTT.

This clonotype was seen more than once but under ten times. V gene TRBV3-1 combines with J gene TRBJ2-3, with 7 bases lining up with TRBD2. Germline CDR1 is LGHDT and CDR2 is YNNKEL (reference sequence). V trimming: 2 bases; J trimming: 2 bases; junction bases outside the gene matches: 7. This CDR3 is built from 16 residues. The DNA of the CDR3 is TGTGCCAGCAGCCAAAAGGTCCTAGCGGACACAGATACGCAGTATTTT. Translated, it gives CASSQKVLADTDTQYF.

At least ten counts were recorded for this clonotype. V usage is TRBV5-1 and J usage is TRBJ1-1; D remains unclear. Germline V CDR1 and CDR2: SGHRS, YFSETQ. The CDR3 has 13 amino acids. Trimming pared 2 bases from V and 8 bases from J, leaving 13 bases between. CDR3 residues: CASSLRTGAEAFF. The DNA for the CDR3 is TGCGCCAGCAGCTTAAGGACGGGAGCCGAAGCTTTCTTT. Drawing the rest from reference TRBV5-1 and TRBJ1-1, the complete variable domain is KAGVTQTPRYLIKTRGQQVTLSCSPISGHRSVSWYQQTPGQGLQFLFEYFSETQRNKGNFPGRFSGRQFSNSRSEMNVSTLELGDSALYLCASSLRTGAEAFFGQGTRLTVV.

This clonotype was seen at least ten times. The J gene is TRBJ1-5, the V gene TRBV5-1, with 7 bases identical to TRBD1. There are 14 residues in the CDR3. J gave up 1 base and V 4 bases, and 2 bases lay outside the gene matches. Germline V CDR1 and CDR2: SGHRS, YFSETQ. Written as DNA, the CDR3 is TGCGCCAGCAGCCCGGGACAGAGCAATCAGCCCCAGCATTTT. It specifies CASSPGQSNQPQHF.

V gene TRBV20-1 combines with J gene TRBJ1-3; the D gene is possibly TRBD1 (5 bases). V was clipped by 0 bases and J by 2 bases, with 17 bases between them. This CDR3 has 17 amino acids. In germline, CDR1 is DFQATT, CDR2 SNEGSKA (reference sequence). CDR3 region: CSARDGQTMAPGNTIYF. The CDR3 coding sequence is TGCAGTGCTAGAGACGGACAAACGATGGCTCCTGGAAACACCATATATTTT.

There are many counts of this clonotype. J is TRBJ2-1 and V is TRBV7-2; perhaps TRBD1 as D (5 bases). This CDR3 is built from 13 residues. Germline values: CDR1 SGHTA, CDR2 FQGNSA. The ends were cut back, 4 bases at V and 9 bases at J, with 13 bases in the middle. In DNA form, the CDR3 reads TGTGCCAGCAGCTCAGTAACAGGTCTTGAGCAGTTCTTC. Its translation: CASSSVTGLEQFF. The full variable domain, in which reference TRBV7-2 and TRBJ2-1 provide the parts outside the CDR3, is GAGVSQSPSNKVTEKGKDVELRCDPISGHTALYWYRQSLGQGLEFLIYFQGNSAPDKSGLPSDRFSAERTGGSVSTLTIQRTQQEDSAVYLCASSSVTGLEQFFGPGTRLTVL.

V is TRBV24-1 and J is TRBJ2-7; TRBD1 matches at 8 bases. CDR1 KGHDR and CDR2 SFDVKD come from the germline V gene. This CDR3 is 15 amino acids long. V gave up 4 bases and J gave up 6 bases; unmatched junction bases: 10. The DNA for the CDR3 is TGTGCCACCAGTGACCGGACAGGGCCGACAAGCGAGCAGTACTTC. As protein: CATSDRTGPTSEQYF.

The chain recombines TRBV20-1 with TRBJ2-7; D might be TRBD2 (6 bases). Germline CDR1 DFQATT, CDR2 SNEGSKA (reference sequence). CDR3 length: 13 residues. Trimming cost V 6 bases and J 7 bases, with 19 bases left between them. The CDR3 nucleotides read TGCAGTGCCCGGGCCCGCGGGGAGGAGGAGCAGTACTTC. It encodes CSARARGEEEQYF.

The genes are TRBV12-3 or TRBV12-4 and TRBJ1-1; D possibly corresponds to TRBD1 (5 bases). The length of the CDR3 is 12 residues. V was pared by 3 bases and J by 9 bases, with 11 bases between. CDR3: CASSFIAGKAFF. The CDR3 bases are TGTGCCAGCAGTTTTATCGCAGGGAAAGCTTTCTTT.

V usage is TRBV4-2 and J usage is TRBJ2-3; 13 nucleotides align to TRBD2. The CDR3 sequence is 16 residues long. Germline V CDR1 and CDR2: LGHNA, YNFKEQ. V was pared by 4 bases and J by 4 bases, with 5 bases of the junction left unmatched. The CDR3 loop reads CASSPLLAGGPDTQYF. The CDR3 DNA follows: TGTGCCAGCAGCCCCTTACTAGCGGGAGGGCCAGATACGCAGTATTTT.

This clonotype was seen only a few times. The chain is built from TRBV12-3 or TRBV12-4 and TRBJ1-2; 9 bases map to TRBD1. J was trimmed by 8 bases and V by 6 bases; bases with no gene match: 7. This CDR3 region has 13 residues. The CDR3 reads CASRDGTGIGYTF. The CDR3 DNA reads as TGTGCCAGCAGGGACGGGACAGGGATCGGCTACACCTTC.

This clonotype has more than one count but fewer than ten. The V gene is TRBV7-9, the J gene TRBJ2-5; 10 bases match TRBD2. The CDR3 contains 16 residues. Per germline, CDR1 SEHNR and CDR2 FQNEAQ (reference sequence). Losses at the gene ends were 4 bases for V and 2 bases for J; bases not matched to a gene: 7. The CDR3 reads CASSSGLANYQETQYF. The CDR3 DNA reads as TGTGCCAGCAGCTCGGGACTAGCGAATTATCAAGAGACCCAGTACTTC.

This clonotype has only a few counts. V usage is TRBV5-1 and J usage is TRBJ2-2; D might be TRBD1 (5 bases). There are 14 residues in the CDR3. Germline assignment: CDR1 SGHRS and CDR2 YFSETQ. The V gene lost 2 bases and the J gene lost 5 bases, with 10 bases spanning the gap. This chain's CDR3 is CASSFTGETGELFF. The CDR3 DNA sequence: TGCGCCAGCAGCTTCACAGGAGAGACCGGGGAGCTGTTTTTT.

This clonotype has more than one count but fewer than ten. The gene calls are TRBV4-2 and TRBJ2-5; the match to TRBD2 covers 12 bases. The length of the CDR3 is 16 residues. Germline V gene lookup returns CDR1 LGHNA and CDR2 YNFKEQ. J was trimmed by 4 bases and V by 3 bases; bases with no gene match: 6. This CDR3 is CASSQTSGRYGETQYF. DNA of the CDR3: TGTGCCAGCAGCCAGACTAGCGGGAGATATGGAGAGACCCAGTACTTC.

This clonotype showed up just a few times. As DNA, the CDR3 is TGTGCCAGCAGTTATTCCGACCACACGGGTGCAGATACGCAGTATTTT. As protein: CASSYSDHTGADTQYF. The V and J genes are TRBV6-5 and TRBJ2-3; D not resolved. The CDR3 has 16 amino acids. Looked up from germline, CDR1 is MNHEY and CDR2 is SVGAGI. Trimming shortened V by 3 bases and J by 4 bases, and 17 bases separated the two germline ends.

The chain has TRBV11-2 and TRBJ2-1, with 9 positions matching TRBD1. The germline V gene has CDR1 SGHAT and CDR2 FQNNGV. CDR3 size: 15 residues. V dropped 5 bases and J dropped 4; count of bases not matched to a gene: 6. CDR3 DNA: TGTGCCAGCAGCCCTGCACAGGGGGCGTACAATGAGCAGTTCTTC. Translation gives CASSPAQGAYNEQFF.

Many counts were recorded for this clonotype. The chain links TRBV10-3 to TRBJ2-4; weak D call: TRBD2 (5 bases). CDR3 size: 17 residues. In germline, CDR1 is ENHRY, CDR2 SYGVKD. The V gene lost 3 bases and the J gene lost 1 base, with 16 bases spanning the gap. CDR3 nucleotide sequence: TGTGCCATCAGTGAAGCCGGGAACCGGTTGGCCAAAAACATTCAGTACTTC. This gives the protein CAISEAGNRLAKNIQYF.

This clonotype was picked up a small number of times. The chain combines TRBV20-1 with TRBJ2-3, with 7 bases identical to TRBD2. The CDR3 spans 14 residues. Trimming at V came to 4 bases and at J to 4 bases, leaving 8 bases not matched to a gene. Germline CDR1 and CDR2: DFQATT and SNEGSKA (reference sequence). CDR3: CSAIAGVAADTQYF. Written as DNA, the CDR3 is TGCAGTGCTATCGCGGGAGTCGCAGCAGATACGCAGTATTTT.